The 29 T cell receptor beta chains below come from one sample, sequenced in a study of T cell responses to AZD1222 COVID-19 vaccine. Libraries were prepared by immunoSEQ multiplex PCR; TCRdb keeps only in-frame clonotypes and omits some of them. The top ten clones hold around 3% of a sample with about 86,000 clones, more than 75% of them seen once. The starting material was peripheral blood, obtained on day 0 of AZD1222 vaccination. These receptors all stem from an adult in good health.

CDR3 bases: TGTGCCAGCAGTGACAGGGTCGAGGCTTTCTTT. It encodes CASSDRVEAFF. The gene calls are TRBV6-1 and TRBJ1-1, with D perhaps TRBD1 (5 bases). Looked up from germline, CDR1 is MNHNS and CDR2 is SASEGT. Trimming cost V 3 bases and J 11 bases, with 10 bases left between them. CDR3 length: 11 amino acids.

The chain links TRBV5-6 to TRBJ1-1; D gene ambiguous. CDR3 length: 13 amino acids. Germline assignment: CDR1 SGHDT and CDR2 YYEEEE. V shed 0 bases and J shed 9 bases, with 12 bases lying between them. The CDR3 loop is CASSLDSNPKAFF. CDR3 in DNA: TGTGCCAGCAGCTTGGACTCTAATCCCAAAGCTTTCTTT.

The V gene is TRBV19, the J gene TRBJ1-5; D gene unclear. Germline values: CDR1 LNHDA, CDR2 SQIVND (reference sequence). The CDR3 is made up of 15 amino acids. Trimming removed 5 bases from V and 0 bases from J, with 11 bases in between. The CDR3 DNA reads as TGTGCCAGTAGTTGGCAGTTCTCTAGCAATCAGCCCCAGCATTTT. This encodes CASSWQFSSNQPQHF.

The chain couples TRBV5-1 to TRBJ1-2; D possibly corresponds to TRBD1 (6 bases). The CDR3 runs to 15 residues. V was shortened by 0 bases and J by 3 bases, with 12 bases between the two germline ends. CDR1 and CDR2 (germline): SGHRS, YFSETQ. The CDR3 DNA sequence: TGCGCCAGCAGCTTGGCCCCAGGGGTCGACTATGGCTACACCTTC. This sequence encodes CASSLAPGVDYGYTF.

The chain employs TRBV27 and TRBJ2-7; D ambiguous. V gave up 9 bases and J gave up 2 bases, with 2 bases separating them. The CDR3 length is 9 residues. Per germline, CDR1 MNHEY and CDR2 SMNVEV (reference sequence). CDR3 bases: TGTGCCAGTCCCTACGAGCAGTACTTC. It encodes CASPYEQYF.

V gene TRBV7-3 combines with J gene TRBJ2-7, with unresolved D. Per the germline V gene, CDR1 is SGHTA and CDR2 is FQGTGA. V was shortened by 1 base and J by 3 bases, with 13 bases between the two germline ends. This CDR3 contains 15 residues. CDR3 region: CASSLRWQRLYEQYF. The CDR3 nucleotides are TGTGCCAGCAGCTTAAGGTGGCAAAGGCTCTACGAGCAGTACTTC.

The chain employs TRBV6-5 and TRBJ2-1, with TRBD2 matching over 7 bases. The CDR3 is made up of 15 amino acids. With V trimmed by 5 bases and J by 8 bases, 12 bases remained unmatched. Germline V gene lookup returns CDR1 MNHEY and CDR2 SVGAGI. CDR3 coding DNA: TGTGCCAGCAGTCAGAGCGGGATGTCGGTGGATGAGCAGTTCTTC. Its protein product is CASSQSGMSVDEQFF.

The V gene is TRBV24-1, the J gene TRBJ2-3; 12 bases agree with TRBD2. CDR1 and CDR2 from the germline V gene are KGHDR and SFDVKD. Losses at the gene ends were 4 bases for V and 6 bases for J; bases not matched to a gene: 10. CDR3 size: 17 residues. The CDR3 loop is CATSEPGLAGGRDTQYF. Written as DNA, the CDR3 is TGTGCCACCAGTGAGCCGGGACTAGCGGGCGGTAGGGATACGCAGTATTTT.

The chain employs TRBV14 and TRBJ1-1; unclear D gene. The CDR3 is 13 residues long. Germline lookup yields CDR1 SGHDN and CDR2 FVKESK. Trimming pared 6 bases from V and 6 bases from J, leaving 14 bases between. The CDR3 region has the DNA TGTGCCAGCAGGAAGGAGGGATACCCTGAAGCTTTCTTT. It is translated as CASRKEGYPEAFF.

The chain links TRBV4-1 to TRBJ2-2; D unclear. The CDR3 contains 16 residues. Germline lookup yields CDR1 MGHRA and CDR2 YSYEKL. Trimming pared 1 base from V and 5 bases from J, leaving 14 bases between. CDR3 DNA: TGCGCCAGCAGCCAAGGTCTCTACCGAGGAACCGGGGAGCTGTTTTTT. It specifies CASSQGLYRGTGELFF.

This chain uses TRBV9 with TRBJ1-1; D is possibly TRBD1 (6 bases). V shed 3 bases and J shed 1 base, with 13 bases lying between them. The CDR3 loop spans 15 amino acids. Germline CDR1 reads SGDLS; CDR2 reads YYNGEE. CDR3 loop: CASSERGAGNTEAFF. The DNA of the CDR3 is TGTGCCAGCAGCGAGAGGGGGGCAGGGAACACTGAAGCTTTCTTT.

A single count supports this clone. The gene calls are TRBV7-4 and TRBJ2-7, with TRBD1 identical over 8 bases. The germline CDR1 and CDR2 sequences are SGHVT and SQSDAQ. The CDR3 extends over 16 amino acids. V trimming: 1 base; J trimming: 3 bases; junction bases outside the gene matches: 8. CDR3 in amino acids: CASSLEGIDRGYEQYF. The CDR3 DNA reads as TGTGCCAGCAGCTTAGAGGGCATTGACAGGGGCTACGAGCAGTACTTC.

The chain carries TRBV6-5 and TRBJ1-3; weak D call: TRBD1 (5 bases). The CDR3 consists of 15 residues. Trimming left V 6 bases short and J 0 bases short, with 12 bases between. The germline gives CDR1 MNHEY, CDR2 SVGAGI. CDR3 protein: CASRKDSNSGNTIYF. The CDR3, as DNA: TGTGCCAGCAGGAAAGACAGCAACTCTGGAAACACCATATATTTT.

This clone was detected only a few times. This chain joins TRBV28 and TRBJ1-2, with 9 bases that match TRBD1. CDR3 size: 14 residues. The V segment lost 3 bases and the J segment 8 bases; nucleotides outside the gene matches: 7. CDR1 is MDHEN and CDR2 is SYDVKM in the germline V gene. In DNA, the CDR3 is TGTGCCAGCAGTTTGGGGACAGGGACTGGAGGCTACACCTTC. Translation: CASSLGTGTGGYTF.

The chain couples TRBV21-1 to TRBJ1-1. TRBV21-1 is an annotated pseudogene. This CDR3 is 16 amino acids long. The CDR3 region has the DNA TGTGCCAGCAGCAAAGTCGGGAGAAAGAGAAACACTGAAGCTTTCTTT. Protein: CASSKVGRKRNTEAFF.

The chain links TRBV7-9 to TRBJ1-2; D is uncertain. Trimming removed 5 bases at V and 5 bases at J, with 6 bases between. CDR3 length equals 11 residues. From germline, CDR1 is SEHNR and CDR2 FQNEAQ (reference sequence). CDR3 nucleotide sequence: TGTGCCAGCAGCCTAAGTTATGGCTACACCTTC. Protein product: CASSLSYGYTF.

The CDR3: CASSPQGGLEYGYTF. The CDR3 coding sequence is TGTGCCAGCAGTCCCCAGGGGGGGTTGGAATATGGCTACACCTTC. The chain combines TRBV6-5 with TRBJ1-2, with 7 bases matching TRBD1. The V gene end was trimmed by 5 bases and the J gene end by 5 bases; junction bases not matched to a gene: 11. Per the germline V gene, CDR1 is MNHEY and CDR2 is SVGAGI. The CDR3 has 15 residues.

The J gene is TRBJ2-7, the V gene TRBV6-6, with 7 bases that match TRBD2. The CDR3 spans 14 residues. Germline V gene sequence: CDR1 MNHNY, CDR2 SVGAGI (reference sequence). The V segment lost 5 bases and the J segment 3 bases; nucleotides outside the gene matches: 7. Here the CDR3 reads CASSHGGGSYEQYF. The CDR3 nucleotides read TGTGCCAGCAGTCACGGGGGAGGGAGCTACGAGCAGTACTTC.

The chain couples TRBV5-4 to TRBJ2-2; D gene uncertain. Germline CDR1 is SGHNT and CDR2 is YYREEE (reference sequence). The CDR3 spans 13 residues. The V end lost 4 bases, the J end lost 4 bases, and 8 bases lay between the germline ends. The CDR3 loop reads CASSGWGTGELFF. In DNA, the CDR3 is TGTGCCAGCAGCGGGTGGGGCACCGGGGAGCTGTTTTTT. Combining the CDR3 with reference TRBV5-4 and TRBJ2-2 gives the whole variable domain ETGVTQSPTHLIKTRGQQVTLRCSSQSGHNTVSWYQQALGQGPQFIFQYYREEENGRGNFPPRFSGLQFPNYSSELNVNALELDDSALYLCASSGWGTGELFFGEGSRLTVL.

CDR3 DNA sequence: TGTGCCAGCAGCTCCGGACTAGCGGGAGTTCCCGGGGAGCTGTTTTTT. Its translation is CASSSGLAGVPGELFF. V gene TRBV11-2 combines with J gene TRBJ2-2; 13 bases agree with TRBD2. The CDR3 length is 16 residues. Germline V lookup: CDR1 SGHAT, CDR2 FQNNGV. With V trimmed by 4 bases and J by 6 bases, 5 bases remained unmatched.

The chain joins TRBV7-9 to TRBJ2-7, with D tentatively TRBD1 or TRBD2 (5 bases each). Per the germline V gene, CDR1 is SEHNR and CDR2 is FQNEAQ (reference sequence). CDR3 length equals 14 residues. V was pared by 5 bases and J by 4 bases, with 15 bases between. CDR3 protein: CASSQRGTVYEQYF. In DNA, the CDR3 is TGTGCCAGCAGCCAGCGAGGGACGGTATACGAGCAGTACTTC.

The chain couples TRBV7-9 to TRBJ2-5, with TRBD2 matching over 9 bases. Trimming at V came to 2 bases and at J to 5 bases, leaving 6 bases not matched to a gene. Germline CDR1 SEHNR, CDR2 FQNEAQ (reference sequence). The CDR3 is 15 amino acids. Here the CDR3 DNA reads TGTGCCAGCAGCTTACAGCGGGAGGTAGGGGAGACCCAGTACTTC. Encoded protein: CASSLQREVGETQYF. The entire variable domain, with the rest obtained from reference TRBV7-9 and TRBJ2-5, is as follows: DTGVSQNPRHKITKRGQNVTFRCDPISEHNRLYWYRQTLGQGPEFLTYFQNEAQLEKSRLLSDRFSAERPKGSFSTLEIQRTEQGDSAMYLCASSLQREVGETQYFGPGTRLLVL.

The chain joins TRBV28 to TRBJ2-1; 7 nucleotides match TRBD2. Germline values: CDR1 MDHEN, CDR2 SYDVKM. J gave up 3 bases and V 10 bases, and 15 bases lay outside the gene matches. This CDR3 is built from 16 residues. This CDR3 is CATLTGGRDFYNEQFF. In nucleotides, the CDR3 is TGTGCCACCCTAACGGGGGGAAGGGACTTCTACAATGAGCAGTTCTTC.

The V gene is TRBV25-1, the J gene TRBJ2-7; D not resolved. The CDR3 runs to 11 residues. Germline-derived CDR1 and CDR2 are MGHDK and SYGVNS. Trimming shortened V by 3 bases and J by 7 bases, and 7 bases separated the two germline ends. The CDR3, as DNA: TGTGCCAGCAGTGATCTCCGGGAGCAGTACTTC. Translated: CASSDLREQYF.

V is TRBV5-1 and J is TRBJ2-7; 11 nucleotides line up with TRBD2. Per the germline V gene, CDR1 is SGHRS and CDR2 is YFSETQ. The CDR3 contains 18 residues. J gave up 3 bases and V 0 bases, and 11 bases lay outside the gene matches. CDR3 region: CASSLVIIAGGTNYEQYF. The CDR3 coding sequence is TGCGCCAGCAGCTTGGTAATTATAGCGGGGGGGACAAACTACGAGCAGTACTTC. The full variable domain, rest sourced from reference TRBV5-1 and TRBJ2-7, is KAGVTQTPRYLIKTRGQQVTLSCSPISGHRSVSWYQQTPGQGLQFLFEYFSETQRNKGNFPGRFSGRQFSNSRSEMNVSTLELGDSALYLCASSLVIIAGGTNYEQYFGPGTRLTVT.

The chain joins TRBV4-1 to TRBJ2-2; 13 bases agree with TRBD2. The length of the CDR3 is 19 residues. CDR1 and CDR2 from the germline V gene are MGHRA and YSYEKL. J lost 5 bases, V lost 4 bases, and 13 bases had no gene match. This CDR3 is CASSPLGLAGAAGTGELFF. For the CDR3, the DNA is TGCGCCAGCAGCCCCCTCGGACTAGCGGGAGCAGCTGGGACCGGGGAGCTGTTTTTT.

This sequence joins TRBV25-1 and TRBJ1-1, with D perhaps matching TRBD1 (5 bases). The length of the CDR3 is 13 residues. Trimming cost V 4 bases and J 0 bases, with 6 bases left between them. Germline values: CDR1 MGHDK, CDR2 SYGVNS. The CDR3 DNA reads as TGTGCCAGCAGTGGCAGGGTGAACACTGAAGCTTTCTTT. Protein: CASSGRVNTEAFF.

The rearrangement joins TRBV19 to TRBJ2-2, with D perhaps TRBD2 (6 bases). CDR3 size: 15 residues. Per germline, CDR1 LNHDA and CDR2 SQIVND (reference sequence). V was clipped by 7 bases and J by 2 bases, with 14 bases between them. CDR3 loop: CASTNWGTNTGELFF. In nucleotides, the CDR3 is TGTGCCAGTACAAATTGGGGGACTAACACCGGGGAGCTGTTTTTT.

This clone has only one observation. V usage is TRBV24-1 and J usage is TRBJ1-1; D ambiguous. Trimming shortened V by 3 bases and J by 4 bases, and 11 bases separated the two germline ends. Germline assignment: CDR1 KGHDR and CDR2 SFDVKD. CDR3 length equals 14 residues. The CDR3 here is CATSDENDGTEAFF. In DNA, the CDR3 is TGTGCCACCAGTGATGAAAATGATGGCACTGAAGCTTTCTTT.